This passage covers 25 T cell receptor beta chains from one sample sequenced in a study of shared clonotypes between healthy human individuals (dated by TCRdb to 2019 to 2021). Libraries came from the immunoSEQ multiplex PCR assay. The table comes from immuneACCESS by way of TCRdb, which keeps in-frame sequences with V and J called. Part of the clones is missing from these tables; in studies checked, under half for an unresolved V gene and the rest for unknown reasons. This sample is represented by approximately 2.4 million clones; approximately 96% of them were singletons. Roughly 0.13% of the sample is held by the ten biggest clonotypes. Sequenced sample: naive CD4+ T cells sorted from blood. What this sample's cell subset or site label stands for: CD45RA+ positively selected. The receptors here all came from a man aged 18-30 years in good health.

This chain uses TRBV18 with TRBJ2-7; weak D call: TRBD2 (6 bases). The CDR3 is made up of 15 amino acids. The V end lost 3 bases, the J end lost 1 base, and 13 bases lay between the germline ends. CDR1 and CDR2 from the germline V gene are KGHSH and LQKENI. For the CDR3, the DNA is TGTGCCAGCTCACCCCGGGTTGGGACTTCCTACGAGCAGTACTTC. Translating gives CASSPRVGTSYEQYF. The variable domain in full, completed from reference TRBV18 and TRBJ2-7, reads NAGVMQNPRHLVRRRGQEARLRCSPMKGHSHVYWYRQLPEEGLKFMVYLQKENIIDESGMPKERFSAEFPKEGPSILRIQQVVRGDSAAYFCASSPRVGTSYEQYFGPGTRLTVT.

The V call is TRBV25-1, the J call TRBJ2-5; D remains unclear. This CDR3 spans 13 amino acids. CDR1 MGHDK and CDR2 SYGVNS come from the germline V gene. V was clipped by 5 bases and J by 2 bases, with 9 bases between them. This CDR3 reads CASSPPRQETQYF. In nucleotides, the CDR3 is TGTGCCAGCAGTCCCCCCCGTCAAGAGACCCAGTACTTC.

The chain employs TRBV19 and TRBJ2-2; D not certain. The CDR3 is made up of 15 amino acids. The V gene lost 6 bases and the J gene lost 0 bases, with 11 bases spanning the gap. Germline CDR1 LNHDA, CDR2 SQIVND (reference sequence). The CDR3 coding sequence is TGTGCCAGTAGCCCTTCGGTTGCGAACACCGGGGAGCTGTTTTTT. Translation: CASSPSVANTGELFF.

V usage is TRBV15 and J usage is TRBJ2-1; D might be TRBD1 or TRBD2, each matching 5 bases. The CDR3 has 16 residues. V lost 0 bases, J lost 5 bases, and 14 bases lay in between. Germline assignment: CDR1 LNHNV and CDR2 YYDKDF (reference sequence). The CDR3: CATSREPGRGNNEQFF. CDR3 in DNA: TGTGCCACCAGCAGAGAGCCAGGGAGAGGGAACAATGAGCAGTTCTTC.

CDR3 residues: CASSLGIGTSPYNEQFF. Here the CDR3 DNA reads TGTGCCAGCAGCTTGGGAATCGGGACTAGCCCTTACAATGAGCAGTTCTTC. The chain is built from TRBV5-8 and TRBJ2-1; 9 bases match TRBD2. The CDR3 contains 17 residues. Germline V gene lookup returns CDR1 SGHTS and CDR2 YDEGEE. J lost 4 bases, V lost 0 bases, and 8 bases had no gene match.

The count of this clone is one. The identical CDR3 is also encoded by other nucleotide sequences in the sample. This chain uses TRBV5-1 with TRBJ2-7, with D perhaps matching TRBD1 or TRBD2 (5 bases each). V was clipped by 0 bases and J by 2 bases, with 12 bases between them. The CDR3 spans 15 residues. Germline V gives CDR1 SGHRS, CDR2 YFSETQ. The CDR3 nucleotides are TGCGCCAGCAGCTTGGCCGGGACGGTCACCTACGAGCAGTACTTC. Residues: CASSLAGTVTYEQYF.

This clone has just a few counts. The chain couples TRBV18 to TRBJ1-5, with 7 bases fitting TRBD1. This CDR3 has 14 amino acids. Trimming took 4 bases from V and 3 from J; bases not matched to a gene: 3. CDR1 KGHSH and CDR2 LQKENI come from the germline V gene. The CDR3 reads CASSLDRNNQPQHF. CDR3 DNA: TGTGCCAGCTCACTGGACAGGAACAATCAGCCCCAGCATTTT.

The CDR3 loop reads CASSLMRVVQPQHF. The DNA of the CDR3 is TGTGCCAGCAGCTTGATGAGGGTAGTTCAGCCCCAGCATTTT. The chain carries TRBV7-2 and TRBJ1-5; no definite D call. Germline V gene sequence: CDR1 SGHTA, CDR2 FQGNSA. The CDR3 has 14 residues. Trimming removed 3 bases from V and 6 bases from J, with 12 bases in between.

The V call is TRBV18, the J call TRBJ2-2, with 8 bases aligning to TRBD2. J lost 3 bases, V lost 4 bases, and 1 base had no gene match. In germline, CDR1 is KGHSH, CDR2 LQKENI. The CDR3 is 14 amino acids. CDR3 loop: CASSQAGDTGELFF. As DNA, the CDR3 is TGTGCCAGCTCACAAGCGGGGGACACCGGGGAGCTGTTTTTT. The whole variable domain, remainder taken from reference TRBV18 and TRBJ2-2, is NAGVMQNPRHLVRRRGQEARLRCSPMKGHSHVYWYRQLPEEGLKFMVYLQKENIIDESGMPKERFSAEFPKEGPSILRIQQVVRGDSAAYFCASSQAGDTGELFFGEGSRLTVL.

V is TRBV7-8 and J is TRBJ1-5; D is uncertain. Germline V gene lookup returns CDR1 SGHVS and CDR2 FQNEAQ. Trimming stripped 0 bases from V and 6 bases from J, with 15 bases between. The CDR3 extends over 16 amino acids. The CDR3 here is CASSLAGGGGFQPQHF. DNA of the CDR3: TGTGCCAGCAGCTTAGCGGGTGGAGGAGGGTTTCAGCCCCAGCATTTT.

This chain uses TRBV7-2 with TRBJ2-7, with 7 bases lining up with TRBD1. V dropped 5 bases and J dropped 2; count of bases not matched to a gene: 9. This CDR3 region has 15 residues. Germline V gene lookup returns CDR1 SGHTA and CDR2 FQGNSA. The chain's CDR3 is CASSVQGKAAYEQYF. The DNA of the CDR3 is TGTGCCAGCAGCGTACAGGGGAAAGCCGCCTACGAGCAGTACTTC.

On this clone itself: Within the sample, other DNA sequences also encode this same CDR3. The genes are TRBV2 and TRBJ1-2; no clear D. CDR3 length: 12 amino acids. V lost 3 bases to trimming and J lost 2 bases, with 4 bases between them. Per germline, CDR1 SNHLY and CDR2 FYNNEI. CDR3 bases: TGTGCCAGCAGTGAGGCCAACTATGGCTACACCTTC. Translating it yields CASSEANYGYTF.

The V call is TRBV9, the J call TRBJ2-3; TRBD1 matches 7 bases. CDR1 and CDR2 from the germline V gene are SGDLS and YYNGEE. This CDR3 has 14 residues. V lost 3 bases and J lost 4; bases outside the gene matches: 5. CDR3 region: CASSGGQGADTQYF. CDR3 DNA sequence: TGTGCCAGCAGCGGCGGGCAGGGGGCAGATACGCAGTATTTT.

As for this clone: This sample includes further DNA sequences coding for the same CDR3. The gene calls are TRBV5-1 and TRBJ2-7, with TRBD1 as a possible D gene (5 bases). CDR1 SGHRS and CDR2 YFSETQ come from the germline V gene. Trimming removed 0 bases from V and 3 bases from J, with 10 bases in between. This CDR3 has 14 amino acids. CDR3 loop: CASSLVGRDYEQYF. CDR3 sequence (DNA): TGCGCCAGCAGCTTGGTCGGCAGGGACTACGAGCAGTACTTC. The full variable domain, its missing parts supplied by reference TRBV5-1 and TRBJ2-7, is KAGVTQTPRYLIKTRGQQVTLSCSPISGHRSVSWYQQTPGQGLQFLFEYFSETQRNKGNFPGRFSGRQFSNSRSEMNVSTLELGDSALYLCASSLVGRDYEQYFGPGTRLTVT.

The chain couples TRBV6-1 to TRBJ1-5; TRBD1 matches at 9 bases. Germline loops: CDR1 MNHNS, CDR2 SASEGT. This CDR3 region has 13 residues. Losses at the gene ends were 4 bases for V and 5 bases for J; bases not matched to a gene: 0. The CDR3 here is CASSGTGDQPQHF. The CDR3 DNA reads as TGTGCCAGCAGTGGGACAGGGGATCAGCCCCAGCATTTT.

The chain carries TRBV5-4 and TRBJ2-3, with a weak D call TRBD1 (6 bases). V was clipped by 1 base and J by 0 bases, with 9 bases between them. CDR3 length equals 15 residues. CDR1 is SGHNT and CDR2 is YYREEE in the germline V gene (reference sequence). CDR3 sequence reads: CASSLPGTSTDTQYF. As DNA, the CDR3 is TGTGCCAGCAGCTTGCCCGGGACAAGCACAGATACGCAGTATTTT.

The chain recombines TRBV19 with TRBJ1-2; 10 bases map to TRBD1. Germline trimming cut 5 bases from V and 5 bases from J; bases unmatched to any gene: 5. The V gene's germline CDR1 is LNHDA and CDR2 SQIVND (reference sequence). The CDR3 loop spans 14 amino acids. CDR3 nucleotide sequence: TGTGCCAGTAGTCCGGGACAGGGGATATATGGCTACACCTTC. Protein: CASSPGQGIYGYTF.

In the case of this clone: Germline and junction disagree at one end, which may indicate a read error. The chain joins TRBV4-1 to TRBJ2-5; 10 bases map to TRBD2. This CDR3 has 16 amino acids. CDR1 and CDR2 (germline): MGHRA, YSYEKL. The CDR3 DNA follows: TGCGCCAGCAGTCCACAGCGGGGGGGTTTCCAAGGGACCCAGTACTTC. Amino acid sequence: CASSPQRGGFQGTQYF.

The chain has TRBV19 and TRBJ1-2; 7 bases map to TRBD1. Per the germline V gene, CDR1 is LNHDA and CDR2 is SQIVND (reference sequence). Germline trimming cut 6 bases from V and 2 bases from J; bases unmatched to any gene: 3. The CDR3 sequence is 13 residues long. CDR3 coding DNA: TGTGCCAGTAGGGCGGACAGGAACTATGGCTACACCTTC. It encodes CASRADRNYGYTF.

This clone was recorded only once. This chain uses TRBV7-2 with TRBJ2-2; D not resolved. Germline CDR1 SGHTA, CDR2 FQGNSA. This CDR3 spans 15 amino acids. Trimming took off 2 bases at V and 2 bases at J, with 9 bases between the two ends. In DNA form, the CDR3 reads TGTGCCAGCAGCTTATTGGGCACCAACACCGGGGAGCTGTTTTTT. Protein product: CASSLLGTNTGELFF.

The chain couples TRBV10-1 to TRBJ2-1; TRBD1 matches 9 bases. The CDR3 contains 16 residues. J was trimmed by 5 bases and V by 4 bases; bases with no gene match: 9. The germline CDR1 and CDR2 sequences are WNHNN and SYGVQD (reference sequence). This CDR3 reads CASSAEPGQGNNEQFF. CDR3 DNA sequence: TGCGCCAGCAGTGCCGAACCGGGACAGGGAAACAATGAGCAGTTCTTC.

This chain links TRBV5-6 with TRBJ1-4; no definite D call. V was cut by 2 bases and J by 5 bases, with 7 bases left in between. This CDR3 comprises 13 residues. Per germline, CDR1 SGHDT and CDR2 YYEEEE. DNA for the CDR3: TGTGCCAGCAGCTTTGGAGAGAATGAAAAACTGTTTTTT. This sequence encodes CASSFGENEKLFF.

Note on this clone: This sample includes further DNA sequences coding for the same CDR3. The chain employs TRBV19 and TRBJ2-7, with D perhaps matching TRBD1 or TRBD2 (5 bases each). V was pared by 1 base and J by 3 bases, with 10 bases between. The germline V gene encodes CDR1 LNHDA and CDR2 SQIVND (reference sequence). The CDR3 covers 14 residues. The CDR3 bases are TGTGCCAGTAGTATAGCAGGTGGGGGCTACGAGCAGTACTTC. Translated, it gives CASSIAGGGYEQYF.

V is TRBV10-3 and J is TRBJ2-2, with D possibly TRBD1 on 6 matching bases. The CDR3 has 16 amino acids. Trimming pared 4 bases from V and 4 bases from J, leaving 16 bases between. Germline loops: CDR1 ENHRY, CDR2 SYGVKD. The CDR3 coding sequence is TGTGCCATCAGTGCCGATGCTAGAGGGGGCACCGGGGAGCTGTTTTTT. Translated, it gives CAISADARGGTGELFF.

The chain has TRBV10-1 and TRBJ2-7; 11 nucleotides agree with TRBD2. Germline lookup yields CDR1 WNHNN and CDR2 SYGVQD (reference sequence). The CDR3 extends over 17 amino acids. After removal of 0 bases from V and 6 bases from J, the junction contained 10 bases not matched to a gene. This CDR3 reads CASSESRLAGIICEQYF. The CDR3 DNA is TGCGCCAGCAGTGAGTCCCGACTAGCGGGAATAATCTGCGAGCAGTACTTC.